This T cell receptor (beta chain) was recorded in a study of control samples from healthy donors and cancer patients (dated by TCRdb to 2018 to 2021). As concerns this clone: Its antigen is currently not known. Base quality data are lacking; no much larger clone is found one base away.

Library construction relied on the immunoSEQ multiplex PCR assay. TCRdb mirrors the immuneACCESS table, restricted to in-frame sequences. Some clones are absent from its copies; in checked studies, under half trace to an unresolved V gene, and the reason for the others is unknown. The sample profile shows about 130,000 clones; 85% to 95% of them were found once. The ten most abundant clones make up approximately 8.6% of the sample. The receptor comes from a man in his late teens or twenties in good health. Sequencing was done on a sample of blood.

The CDR3 corresponds to CASEEAPGHYNSPLHF. The base sequence is TGTGCCAGCGAGGAAGCACCGGGACATTATAATTCACCCCTCCACTTT. The chain is assembled from TRBV7-9 and TRBJ1-6; the D segment could be TRBD1, given 6 matching bases. The germline V gene (reference sequence) gives CDR1 as SEHNR and CDR2 as FQNEAQ. Its CDR3 holds 16 amino acids, cysteine through phenylalanine. The kept DNA is CDR3 alone, 48 bases in frame from the first base. Relative to germline, V is 8 bases shorter and J is 4 bases shorter, with 18 bases between their ends.